The rows below give T cell receptor beta chains drawn from one sample of a study of blood T cell repertoires in COVID-19. The data were produced by immunoSEQ multiplex PCR, yet TCRdb's version contains in-frame clones alone and is incomplete. The sample carries some 150,000 clones, over 80% recorded once. Sequenced sample: peripheral blood. These TCRs come from a woman aged 55-70 years who had recovered from COVID-19. The CDR3 runs from the conserved cysteine through the conserved F or W. Each record gives: clone size, J gene, V gene, D gene, CDR3 DNA, CDR3 protein. A D gene is named only where the DNA matches it firmly. Expanded clones get a size class; other rows say once, few or many, or leave the size out.

>NA|TRBJ2-5|TRBV6-5|TRBD1
TGTGCCAGCAGTCCGGGGACAGGGTGGGGAAAGACCCAGTACTTC
CASSPGTGWGKTQYF
>NA|TRBJ1-6|TRBV7-2|TRBD1
TGTGCCAGCAGCTTAGGGACAGGCTCCTATAATTCACCCCTCCACTTT
CASSLGTGSYNSPLHF
>NA|TRBJ1-3|TRBV28|NA
TGTGCCGGCGGGAGGGCGGGAAACACCATATATTTT
CAGGRAGNTIYF
>NA|TRBJ1-6|TRBV7-9|TRBD1
TGTGCCAGCAGCGGGGGGACAGTCGTAAGCTCCTATAATTCACCCCTCCACTTT
CASSGGTVVSSYNSPLHF
>NA|TRBJ2-7|TRBV25-1|TRBD1
TGTGCCAGCAGTGATAGGACAGGGATAGGCGAGCAGTACTTC
CASSDRTGIGEQYF
>once|TRBJ1-1|TRBV4-2|NA
TGTGCCAGCAGCCAAAGTACCCAGGGCCACACTGAAGCTTTCTTT
CASSQSTQGHTEAFF
>few|TRBJ1-1|TRBV5-1|NA
TGCGCCAGCAGCTTGTTTGTACAGGGTGGGACTGAAGCTTTCTTT
CASSLFVQGGTEAFF
>NA|TRBJ2-7|TRBV4-2|NA
TGTGCCAGCAGCCACGCATCCGGCGGGTCAGCCTACGAGCAGTACTTC
CASSHASGGSAYEQYF
>NA|TRBJ2-3|TRBV5-1|TRBD2
TGCGCCAGCAGCTTGGCTGCGGGGGGGCTCACAGATACGCAGTATTTT
CASSLAAGGLTDTQYF
>NA|TRBJ2-5|TRBV3-1/TRBV3-2|NA
TGTGCCAGCAGCCAAGATAGTATACAGGCGAGGACCCAGTACTTC
CASSQDSIQARTQYF
>NA|TRBJ2-7|TRBV6-6|NA
TGTGCCAGCAGTGCGAGCTCCTACGAGCAGTACTTC
CASSASSYEQYF
>NA|TRBJ1-1|TRBV27|NA
TGTGCCAGCAGCCTCCGGGAGAACACTGAAGCTTTCTTT
CASSLRENTEAFF
>NA|TRBJ1-4|TRBV19|TRBD1
TGTGCCAGTAGTACTCGACAGGGGGCGTCTGAAAAACTGTTTTTT
CASSTRQGASEKLFF
>NA|TRBJ2-7|TRBV18|TRBD1
TGTGCCAGCTCACCACCGCCAGGGGGCAACGAGCAGTACTTC
CASSPPPGGNEQYF
>NA|TRBJ1-1|TRBV3-1/TRBV3-2|NA
TGTGCCAGCAGCCAAGCAGTGAACACTGAAGCTTTCTTT
CASSQAVNTEAFF
>once|TRBJ2-3|TRBV19|NA
TGTGCCAGTAGTGGAGGGAGTTTTAGGGGAGGTACGCAGTATTTT
CASSGGSFRGGTQYF
>NA|TRBJ2-5|TRBV14|NA
TGTGCCAGCAGCCAAGTCTCAATCGGGACCCAGTACTTC
CASSQVSIGTQYF
>NA|TRBJ1-2|TRBV12-3/TRBV12-4|TRBD1
TGTGCCACCTCAACCAGGGGGCTTGGCTACACCTTC
CATSTRGLGYTF